Below, 10 T cell receptor beta chains from the same sample are listed, as sequenced in a study of technical replicates of blood from a handful of donors. Profiled with immunoSEQ multiplex PCR; TCRdb holds only in-frame clones, not every one. The repertoire holds about 62,000 clones, with 80% to 90% as singletons. What was sequenced was PBMCs. The source of these receptors is a human donor in good health. Some clones in this sample may be carry-over from other donors' samples.

The chain employs TRBV7-2 and TRBJ1-6; a possible D gene is TRBD1 (6 bases). V was trimmed by 1 base and J by 9 bases, leaving 13 bases between them. Germline CDR1 is SGHTA and CDR2 is FQGNSA. The CDR3 sequence is 15 residues long. Here the CDR3 reads CASSLGRGAVSPLHF. The CDR3 region has the DNA TGTGCCAGCAGCTTAGGCCGGGGGGCAGTTTCACCCCTCCACTTT.

This clone was detected once. The chain links TRBV4-1 to TRBJ2-5; D is perhaps TRBD2 (5 bases). Looked up from germline, CDR1 is MGHRA and CDR2 is YSYEKL. The CDR3 runs to 15 residues. The V end was cut by 4 bases, the J end by 4 bases, with 16 bases between. The CDR3 region is CASSREGTPPETQYF. As DNA, the CDR3 is TGCGCCAGCAGCCGTGAGGGTACGCCTCCAGAGACCCAGTACTTC.

The rearrangement uses TRBV7-2 and TRBJ2-4, with D perhaps TRBD2 (5 bases). V lost 5 bases, J lost 3 bases, and 14 bases lay in between. The CDR3 has 15 residues. CDR1 SGHTA and CDR2 FQGNSA come from the germline V gene. The CDR3 sequence: CASSRTSTVKNIQYF. The DNA for the CDR3 is TGTGCCAGCAGCCGGACTTCGACTGTCAAAAACATTCAGTACTTC. Combining the CDR3 with reference TRBV7-2 and TRBJ2-4 gives the whole variable domain GAGVSQSPSNKVTEKGKDVELRCDPISGHTALYWYRQSLGQGLEFLIYFQGNSAPDKSGLPSDRFSAERTGGSVSTLTIQRTQQEDSAVYLCASSRTSTVKNIQYFGAGTRLSVL.

The chain is built from TRBV30 and TRBJ2-2, with 9 positions matching TRBD1. From germline, CDR1 is GTSNPN and CDR2 SVGIG (reference sequence). The CDR3 has 13 amino acids. V was pared by 5 bases and J by 3 bases, with 1 base of the junction left unmatched. In DNA form, the CDR3 reads TGTGCCTGGGACAGGGGGGACACCGGGGAGCTGTTTTTT. Translation: CAWDRGDTGELFF.

This clone was observed once. The chain uses TRBV12-5 and TRBJ1-1, with a weak D call TRBD1 (6 bases). Germline-derived CDR1 and CDR2 are LGHNT and FRNRAP. With 6 bases removed from V and 2 bases from J, the gap between germline ends came to 13 bases. The CDR3 totals 14 residues. CDR3 sequence: CASGIGQINTEAFF. CDR3 sequence (DNA): TGTGCTAGTGGGATCGGACAGATCAACACTGAAGCTTTCTTT.

The chain has TRBV7-2 and TRBJ1-2; 7 bases are shared with TRBD1. From germline, CDR1 is SGHTA and CDR2 FQGNSA. J was trimmed by 4 bases and V by 3 bases; bases with no gene match: 11. This CDR3 has 16 residues. CDR3 residues: CASSLDQGQPSYGYTF. CDR3 DNA sequence: TGTGCCAGCAGCTTGGACCAGGGACAGCCGAGCTATGGCTACACCTTC. Drawing the rest from reference TRBV7-2 and TRBJ1-2, the complete variable domain is GAGVSQSPSNKVTEKGKDVELRCDPISGHTALYWYRQSLGQGLEFLIYFQGNSAPDKSGLPSDRFSAERTGGSVSTLTIQRTQQEDSAVYLCASSLDQGQPSYGYTFGSGTRLTVV.

This rearrangement joins TRBV7-9 to TRBJ2-3; D gene uncertain. This CDR3 has 13 amino acids. V was shortened by 3 bases and J by 0 bases, with 4 bases between the two germline ends. CDR1 is SEHNR, CDR2 FQNEAQ, per germline (reference sequence). CDR3 sequence: CASSFSSTDTQYF. The CDR3, as DNA: TGTGCCAGCAGCTTTTCTAGCACAGATACGCAGTATTTT.

The chain has TRBV7-3 and TRBJ2-6; possible D gene TRBD1, 6 bases. Germline V gives CDR1 SGHTA, CDR2 FQGTGA. V lost 5 bases and J lost 0, with 17 bases in between. This CDR3 comprises 18 residues. The DNA for the CDR3 is TGTGCCAGCAGCGATACAGGGCTATTCCCCTCTGGGGCCAACGTCCTGACTTTC. This codes for CASSDTGLFPSGANVLTF.

V and J are TRBV4-1 and TRBJ2-5; 9 bases fit TRBD2. Germline V CDR1 and CDR2: MGHRA, YSYEKL. The CDR3 totals 17 residues. V lost 0 bases to trimming and J lost 5 bases; unmatched junction nucleotides: 10. This chain's CDR3 is CASSQDTAGGLEETQYF. The CDR3 DNA is TGCGCCAGCAGCCAAGATACGGCGGGGGGGTTAGAGGAGACCCAGTACTTC.

The chain links TRBV5-1 to TRBJ1-1; a possible D gene is TRBD1 (5 bases). Germline V gives CDR1 SGHRS, CDR2 YFSETQ. The CDR3 runs 16 residues. V lost 3 bases and J 8 bases, leaving 23 bases between the germline ends. CDR3 bases: TGCGCCAGCAGCTCCGCGGGGGACGGTCCCTTTTCGGAAGCTTTCTTT. Its translation is CASSSAGDGPFSEAFF.